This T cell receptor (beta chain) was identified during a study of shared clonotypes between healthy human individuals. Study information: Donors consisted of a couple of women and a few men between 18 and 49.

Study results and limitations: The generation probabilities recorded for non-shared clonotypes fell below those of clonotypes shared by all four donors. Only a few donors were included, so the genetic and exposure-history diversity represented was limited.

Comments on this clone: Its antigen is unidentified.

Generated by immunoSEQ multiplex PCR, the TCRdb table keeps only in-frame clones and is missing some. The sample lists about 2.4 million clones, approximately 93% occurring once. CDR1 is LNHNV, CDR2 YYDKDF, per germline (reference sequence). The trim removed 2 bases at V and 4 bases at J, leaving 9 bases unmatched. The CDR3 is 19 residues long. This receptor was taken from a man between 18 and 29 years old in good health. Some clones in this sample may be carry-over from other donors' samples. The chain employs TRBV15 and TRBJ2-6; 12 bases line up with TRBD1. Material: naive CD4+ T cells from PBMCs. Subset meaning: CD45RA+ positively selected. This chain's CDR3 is CATSRWAGQGAAGANVLTF. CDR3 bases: TGTGCCACCAGCAGATGGGCGGGACAGGGGGCGGCAGGGGCCAACGTCCTGACTTTC.